The subject of this entry is one T cell receptor beta chain. The specificity of this receptor is unknown. Base qualities are not recorded, but no much larger clone differs from it by a single base. Enrolling through a virtual design, the prospective study's participants ranged in age from roughly 18 to 95 years and lived across approximately 25 United States geographic areas. To assign participants to cohorts, the prospective study relied on clinical history that participants themselves reported in a screening survey and a study questionnaire. ImmuneRACE Cohort 3 recovered participants were defined by two consecutive negative NP/OP PCR tests, healthcare professional clearance, or symptom resolution. Each participant in the prospective study had whole blood, serum and a nasopharyngeal or oropharyngeal swab collected by mobile phlebotomists. Participants in the prospective study had the option to provide additional blood draws and questionnaires over a roughly two-month period. Before DNA extraction, blood samples from the prospective study were shipped at room temperature or frozen.

These data originate in a study of blood T cell repertoires in COVID-19 (TCRdb year 2020). For the study in its entirety: Samples covering the acute and convalescent phases of COVID-19 were provided by collaborators in the United States, Italy and Spain. The material from the prospective study consisted of cDNA or gDNA derived from T cells, B-cell-depleted T cells, or PBMCs. Deeply sampled blood TCRbeta repertoires from subjects exposed to, actively infected with, or recovered from COVID-19 were included in the dataset. The repertoires were released in a freely available public database intended as a resource for research on the immune response to SARS-CoV-2. Samples came from the ongoing ImmuneRACE study (first 160 participants) plus 1,254 subjects from 6 global collaborators. A de-identified subject ID, COVID-19 status, age in years and sex were almost always included in the sample metadata. Where available, HLA class I and class II types were obtained from metadata supplied by the sample provider rather than from assay-based typing. The paper's findings and limits, for the study overall: Clinical and demographic metadata were provided uncurated, with the amount varying by source and participant.

The immunoSEQ Assay, a bias-controlled multiplex PCR, was used to amplify TCRbeta CDR3 regions from genomic DNA. Under the source paper's analysis protocol: Within the assay, amplification of reference gene primers was used to estimate how many nucleated cells each sample contained. To quantify the absolute abundance of each unique TCRbeta CDR3 rearrangement, sequence reads were collapsed and filtered. For each sample, productive Simpson clonality was calculated as the square root of Simpson's diversity index across productive rearrangements. TCRdb holds this immuneACCESS table with in-frame rearrangements only. Some clones are missing; in checked studies, unresolved V genes explain under half, and the rest has no known cause. V and J calls and clone size are as listed in that table; D and trimming were resolved from the DNA. Here the sample has a few hundred thousand clones; roughly 87% occur a single time. The top ten clonotypes cover under 6% of the sample.

V drops 3 bases and J drops 8 bases, leaving 14 bases in between. The CDR3 spans 13 residues, from the cysteine through the phenylalanine. Left in the record is the CDR3 DNA by itself, 39 bases read in frame from the first base. CDR1 SGDLS and CDR2 YYNGEE were looked up in the germline V gene. The sequence links TRBV9 to TRBJ1-2, with the D gene too uncertain to name. The source material was PBMCs or T cells enriched from blood (not recorded which). This receptor was identified in a woman between 25 and 40 years old who had recovered from COVID-19. CDR3 region: CASSAQVFFGYTF. In nucleotides, the sequence is TGTGCCAGCAGCGCCCAGGTATTCTTCGGCTACACCTTC.